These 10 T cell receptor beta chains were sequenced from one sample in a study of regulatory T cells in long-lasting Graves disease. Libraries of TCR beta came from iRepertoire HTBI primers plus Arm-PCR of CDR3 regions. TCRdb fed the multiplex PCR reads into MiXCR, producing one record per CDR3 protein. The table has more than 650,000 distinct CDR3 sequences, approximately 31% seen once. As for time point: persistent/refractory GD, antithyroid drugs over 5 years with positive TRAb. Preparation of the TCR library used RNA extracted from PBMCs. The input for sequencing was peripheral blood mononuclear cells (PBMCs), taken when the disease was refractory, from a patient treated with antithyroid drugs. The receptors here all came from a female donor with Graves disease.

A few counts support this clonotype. The CDR3 sequence is CASSFRGQSYGYTF. The CDR3 DNA sequence: TGTGCCAGCAGTTTCAGGGGACAAAGCTATGGCTACACCTTC. V is TRBV28 and J is TRBJ1-2; D may be TRBD1 (6 bases). CDR3 length: 14 amino acids. Germline values: CDR1 MDHEN, CDR2 SYDVKM. V was trimmed by 3 bases and J by 4 bases, leaving 12 bases between them.

The CDR3 loop reads CASSPLHDGQGETQYF. The CDR3 DNA reads TGTGCCAGCAGTCCCCTACATGACGGACAGGGTGAGACCCAGTACTTC. The V and J genes are TRBV25-1 and TRBJ2-5; 8 bases are a match to TRBD1. Germline V gene lookup returns CDR1 MGHDK and CDR2 SYGVNS. The CDR3 is 16 amino acids. After removal of 5 bases from V and 5 bases from J, the junction contained 13 bases not matched to a gene.

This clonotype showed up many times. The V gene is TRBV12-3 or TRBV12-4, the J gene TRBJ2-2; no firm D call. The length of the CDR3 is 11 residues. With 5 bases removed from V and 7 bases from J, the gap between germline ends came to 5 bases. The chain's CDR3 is CASSPYGELFF. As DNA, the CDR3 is TGTGCCAGCAGTCCCTACGGGGAGCTGTTTTTT.

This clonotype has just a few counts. The CDR3 DNA is TGTGCCAGCAGGGGGGTTGAGACAGGGGCCTATAATTCACCCCTCCACTTT. Encoded protein: CASRGVETGAYNSPLHF. The chain carries TRBV6-1 and TRBJ1-6; 8 bases fit TRBD1. The CDR3 runs 17 residues. Germline CDR1 MNHNS, CDR2 SASEGT. V lost 6 bases to trimming and J lost 2 bases; unmatched junction nucleotides: 9.

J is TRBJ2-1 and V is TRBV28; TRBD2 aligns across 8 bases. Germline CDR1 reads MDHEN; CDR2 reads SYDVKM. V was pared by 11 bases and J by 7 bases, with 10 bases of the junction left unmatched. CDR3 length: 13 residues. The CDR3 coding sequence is TGTGCCCTGGGCGGGGGGAAGGTAAATGAGCAGTTCTTC. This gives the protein CALGGGKVNEQFF.

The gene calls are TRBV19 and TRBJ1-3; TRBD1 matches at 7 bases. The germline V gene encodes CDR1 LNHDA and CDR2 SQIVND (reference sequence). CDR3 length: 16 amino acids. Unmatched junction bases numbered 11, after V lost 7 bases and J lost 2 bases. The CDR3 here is CASIPPGGMAGNTIYF. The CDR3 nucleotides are TGTGCCAGTATACCGCCAGGGGGAATGGCTGGAAACACCATATATTTT.

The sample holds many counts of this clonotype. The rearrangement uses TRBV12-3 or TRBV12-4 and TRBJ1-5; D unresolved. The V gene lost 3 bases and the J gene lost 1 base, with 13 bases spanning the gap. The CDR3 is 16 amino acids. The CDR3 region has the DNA TGTGCCAGCAGTTTTGGAGGTGCCGGGAGCAATCAGCCCCAGCATTTT. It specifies CASSFGGAGSNQPQHF.

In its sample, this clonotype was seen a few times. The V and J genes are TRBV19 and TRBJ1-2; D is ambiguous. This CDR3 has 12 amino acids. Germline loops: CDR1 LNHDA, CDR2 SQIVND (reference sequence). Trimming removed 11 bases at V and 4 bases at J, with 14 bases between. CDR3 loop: CAVPHLSYGYTF. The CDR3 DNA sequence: TGTGCCGTCCCGCACTTGTCCTATGGCTACACCTTC.

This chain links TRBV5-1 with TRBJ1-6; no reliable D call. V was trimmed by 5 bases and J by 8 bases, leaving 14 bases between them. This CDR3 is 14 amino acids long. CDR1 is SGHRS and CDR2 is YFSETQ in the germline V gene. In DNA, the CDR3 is TGCGCCAGCAGGCTTGAACTCCAGGATTCACCCCTCCACTTT. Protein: CASRLELQDSPLHF.

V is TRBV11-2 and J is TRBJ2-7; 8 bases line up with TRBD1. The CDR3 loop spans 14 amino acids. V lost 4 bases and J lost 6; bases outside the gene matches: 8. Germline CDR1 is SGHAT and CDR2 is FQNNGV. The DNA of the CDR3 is TGTGCCAGCAGCTCCCTGGACAGGGCCGGCGAGCAGTACTTC. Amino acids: CASSSLDRAGEQYF.